This T cell receptor beta chain was profiled in a study of T cell responses to AZD1222 COVID-19 vaccine. Broader study findings: Donor demographics were predominantly white British with a female majority; clonal diversity may be underestimated. Across spike, vaccine-associated CD4 TCRs were found, dominant at 160-218 and 743-854.

Data came from immunoSEQ multiplex PCR; TCRdb stores just in-frame clones and leaves some out. The sample has fewer than 200,000 clones; more than 90% are singletons. Regarding this clone: Its antigen is still unknown.

The CDR3 has 15 residues. J was trimmed by 3 bases and V by 3 bases; bases with no gene match: 5. CDR1 LNHDA and CDR2 SQIVND come from the germline V gene (reference sequence). This receptor was obtained from an adult who received the MenACWY meningococcal vaccine as a control. The sequencing here drew on peripheral blood, taken 28 days after the second dose of the MenACWY control vaccine. The chain recombines TRBV19 with TRBJ1-5, with 7 bases lining up with TRBD1. The CDR3, as DNA: TGTGCCAGTAGTATTTGGGACAGCCCCAATCAGCCCCAGCATTTT. Translated, it gives CASSIWDSPNQPQHF.